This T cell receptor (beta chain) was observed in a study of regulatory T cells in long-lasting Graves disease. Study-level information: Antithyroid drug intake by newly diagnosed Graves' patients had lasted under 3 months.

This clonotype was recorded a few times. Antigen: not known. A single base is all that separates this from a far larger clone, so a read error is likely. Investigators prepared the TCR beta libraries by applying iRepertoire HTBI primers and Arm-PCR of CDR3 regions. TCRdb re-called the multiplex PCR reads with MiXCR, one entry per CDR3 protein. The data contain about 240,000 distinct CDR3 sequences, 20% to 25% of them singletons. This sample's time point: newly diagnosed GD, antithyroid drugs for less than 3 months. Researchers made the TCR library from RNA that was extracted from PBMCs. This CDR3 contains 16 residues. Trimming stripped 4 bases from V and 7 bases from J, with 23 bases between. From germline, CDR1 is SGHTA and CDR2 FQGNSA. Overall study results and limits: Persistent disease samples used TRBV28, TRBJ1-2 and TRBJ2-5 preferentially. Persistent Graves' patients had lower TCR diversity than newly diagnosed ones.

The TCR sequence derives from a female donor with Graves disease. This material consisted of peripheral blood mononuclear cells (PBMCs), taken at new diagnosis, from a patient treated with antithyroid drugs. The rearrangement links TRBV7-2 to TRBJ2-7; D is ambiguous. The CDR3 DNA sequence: TGTGCCAGCAGCTCCAACGCTGTGGCGTCCTACAATGAGCAGTACTTC. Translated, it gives CASSSNAVASYNEQYF.